One sample yielded the 4 T cell receptor beta chains listed below, sequenced in a study of blood T cell repertoires in COVID-19. Clones were sequenced by immunoSEQ multiplex PCR, and TCRdb holds only the in-frame ones, with some missing. The sample consists of 200,000 or so clones, 70% to 90% of them appearing once. The sequenced material came from peripheral blood. Every receptor here comes from a human donor with active or convalescent COVID-19. The donor label of this sample is uncertain.

The chain is built from TRBV11-2 and TRBJ2-2; D is possibly TRBD1 (6 bases). Germline-derived CDR1 and CDR2 are SGHAT and FQNNGV. This CDR3 is built from 14 residues. The V gene lost 5 bases and the J gene lost 7 bases, with 14 bases spanning the gap. CDR3 coding DNA: TGTGCCAGCAGCGGGGGCAGCTGGGACGGGGAGCTGTTTTTT. Translating it yields CASSGGSWDGELFF.

The J gene is TRBJ1-6, the V gene TRBV3-1 (or the pseudogene TRBV3-2); 7 bases are shared with TRBD1. V lost 4 bases, J lost 0 bases, and 6 bases stayed unmatched. The germline V gene encodes CDR1 LGHDT and CDR2 YNNKEL (reference sequence). This CDR3 is 17 amino acids long. This chain's CDR3 is CASSRDSGSSYNSPLHF. The CDR3 DNA sequence: TGTGCCAGCAGCCGGGACAGCGGAAGCTCCTATAATTCACCCCTCCACTTT.

CDR3 coding DNA: TGTGCCAGCAGCCAAGATCGGGGACGGGGGGAAAACATTCAGTACTTC. Protein sequence: CASSQDRGRGENIQYF. This chain links TRBV4-2 with TRBJ2-4, with 7 bases identical to TRBD2. Looked up from germline, CDR1 is LGHNA and CDR2 is YNFKEQ. The CDR3 sequence is 16 residues long. Unmatched junction bases numbered 7, after V lost 0 bases and J lost 5 bases.

This chain uses TRBV28 with TRBJ1-6; D unclear. V was pared by 6 bases and J by 0 bases, with 15 bases between. The germline gives CDR1 MDHEN, CDR2 SYDVKM. This CDR3 has 17 amino acids. Here the CDR3 reads CASSPPLRSSYNSPLHF. CDR3 DNA: TGTGCCAGCAGCCCCCCACTAAGAAGCTCCTATAATTCACCCCTCCACTTT. Full variable domain (outside the CDR3, taken from reference TRBV28 and TRBJ1-6): DVKVTQSSRYLVKRTGEKVFLECVQDMDHENMFWYRQDPGLGLRLIYFSYDVKMKEKGDIPEGYSVSREKKERFSLILESASTNQTSMYLCASSPPLRSSYNSPLHFGNGTRLTVT.